This TCR beta chain was documented in a study of blood T cell repertoires in COVID-19. Study background: Sites in the United States, Italy and Spain provided acute and convalescent COVID-19 samples. In each case, the material was cDNA or gDNA derived from T cells, B-cell-depleted T cells, or PBMCs.

The authors' processing: Estimates of nucleated cell counts were drawn from the amplification of reference gene primers. The data were produced by immunoSEQ multiplex PCR, yet TCRdb's version contains in-frame clones alone and is incomplete. V, J and clone size are those of that table, while D and trimming were read from the DNA. The sample yields approximately 200,000 clones, about 87% seen once. The germline V and J ends were trimmed by 0 bases and 0 bases, with 9 bases remaining between them. This CDR3 is built from 15 residues. The germline V gene encodes CDR1 SGHNT and CDR2 YYREEE (reference sequence).

This chain connects TRBV5-4 to TRBJ1-1, with D unresolved. The source material was PBMCs or T cells enriched from blood (not recorded which). The origin of this receptor is a man aged 25 to 45 who had recovered from COVID-19. CDR3 in DNA: TGTGCCAGCAGCTTGGAGCGGGGTATGAACACTGAAGCTTTCTTT. Its protein is CASSLERGMNTEAFF.